This T cell receptor (beta chain) is from a study of cytomegalovirus exposure and HLA in healthy donors. Study-level information: There were 100 million to 130 million unique TCR beta sequences, drawn from 150 million to 200 million T cells, in an earlier analysis.

This clone showed up just a few times. Antigen specificity is unknown. Use of 60 Vbeta and 13 Jbeta primers characterized the PCR. TCRdb's copy holds only in-frame clones and misses some; the assay was immunoSEQ multiplex PCR. The table has 180,000 or so clones, over 75% seen once. The CDR3 loop spans 15 amino acids. V was shortened by 6 bases and J by 1 base, with 15 bases between the two germline ends. Germline CDR1 is MNHEY and CDR2 is SVGAGI. General study results and limits: A later analysis found that most CMV-associated TCR beta chains appeared HLA-restricted.

The chain uses TRBV6-5 and TRBJ1-2; D gene unclear. This sequence was found in a middle-aged man in good health and CMV-seropositive. The material sequenced was PBMCs. The DNA for the CDR3 is TGTGCCAGCAGCCAACCAACAGAGGGTAACTATGGCTACACCTTC. It encodes CASSQPTEGNYGYTF.